The 3 T cell receptor beta chains below come from one sample, sequenced in a study of blood T cell repertoires in COVID-19. Profiling relied on immunoSEQ multiplex PCR, and the TCRdb table lists in-frame clones only, not all of them. The sample records 65,000 or so clones, approximately 88% being singletons. The sample was peripheral blood. These receptors came from a young man with COVID-19, enrolled during active disease.

This chain joins TRBV28 and TRBJ1-5, with 8 bases that match TRBD1. Losses at the gene ends were 3 bases for V and 8 bases for J; bases not matched to a gene: 15. Germline CDR1 and CDR2: MDHEN and SYDVKM. The CDR3 sequence is 17 residues long. DNA of the CDR3: TGTGCCAGCAGTTTCCCACGGACAGGGCCAAGATACGAGCCCCAGCATTTT. It translates to CASSFPRTGPRYEPQHF.

Only a few counts were recorded for this clone. The V and J genes are TRBV6-5 and TRBJ2-7; D remains ambiguous. V lost 6 bases and J 4 bases, leaving 7 bases between the germline ends. The CDR3 loop spans 11 amino acids. The germline CDR1 and CDR2 sequences are MNHEY and SVGAGI. CDR3 protein: CASSIGYEQYF. The CDR3 DNA follows: TGTGCCAGCAGCATCGGGTACGAGCAGTACTTC.

This CDR3 is CASKRSGGDTDTQYF. The CDR3 DNA sequence: TGTGCCAGCAAAAGGAGTGGCGGCGACACAGATACGCAGTATTTT. The chain is built from TRBV11-2 and TRBJ2-3; D gene ambiguous. The germline V gene encodes CDR1 SGHAT and CDR2 FQNNGV. This CDR3 region has 15 residues. Trimming removed 7 bases from V and 2 bases from J, with 16 bases in between.